This entry lists 10 T cell receptor beta chains sequenced from one sample in a study of T cell repertoires in cytomegalovirus infection. TCRdb processed the reads anew with MiXCR; each CDR3 protein has one entry. This sample has some 920,000 distinct CDR3 sequences, with around 30% found just once. No antigen is known for these receptors. Here the sequenced sample was cultured CD8+ T cells from PBMCs, taken from culture after CMV antigen stimulation. Every receptor here comes from a human donor in good health (CMV status not recorded). Some clones in this sample may be carry-over from other donors' samples.

The chain recombines TRBV5-1 with TRBJ1-5; weak D call: TRBD1 (5 bases). CDR1 is SGHRS and CDR2 is YFSETQ in the germline V gene. Trimming shortened V by 1 base and J by 2 bases, and 10 bases separated the two germline ends. CDR3 length: 15 amino acids. The CDR3 DNA follows: TGCGCCAGCAGCTTGTTAGGGGATGGCAATCAGCCCCAGCATTTT. Encoded protein: CASSLLGDGNQPQHF.

This clonotype has more than one count but fewer than ten. A junction end diverges from the germline sequence, so it may reflect a read error. J is TRBJ2-3 and V is TRBV7-8, with 9 bases fitting TRBD2. Germline assignment: CDR1 SGHVS and CDR2 FQNEAQ. CDR3 size: 14 residues. CDR3 nucleotides: TGTGTCAGCACCATCGTAGCGGGGGCAGATACGCAGTATTTT. Its protein is CVSTIVAGADTQYF.

In this sample, this clonotype turned up a few times. J is TRBJ2-2 and V is TRBV27; D unresolved. V was trimmed by 2 bases and J by 5 bases, leaving 3 bases between them. The CDR3 is 12 amino acids. The germline V gene encodes CDR1 MNHEY and CDR2 SMNVEV (reference sequence). The CDR3 loop is CASSLMTGELFF. Written as DNA, the CDR3 is TGTGCCAGCAGTTTAATGACCGGGGAGCTGTTTTTT.

This clonotype was picked up a small number of times. V and J are TRBV7-4 and TRBJ1-2; tentatively, D is TRBD1 (5 bases). Germline V CDR1 and CDR2: SGHVT, SQSDAQ. The CDR3 has 17 residues. V lost 4 bases and J lost 4, with 22 bases in between. CDR3 sequence (DNA): TGTGCCAGCAGCTCCGGGACGGGGGGAATACTGGGCTATGGCTACACCTTC. Amino acid sequence: CASSSGTGGILGYGYTF.

This clonotype was picked up a small number of times. The rearrangement joins TRBV7-9 to TRBJ2-7; no definite D call. The CDR3 sequence is 16 residues long. Germline CDR1 SEHNR, CDR2 FQNEAQ (reference sequence). CDR3 sequence (DNA): TGTGCCAGCAGCTTATCATACGGGCTACGCTCCCACGAGCAGTACGTC. Translation gives CASSLSYGLRSHEQYV.

This clonotype was detected many times. V and J are TRBV25-1 and TRBJ2-3; D is tentatively TRBD1 or TRBD2 (5 bases each). CDR3 length: 16 residues. The ends were cut back, 6 bases at V and 2 bases at J, with 18 bases in the middle. Germline V gives CDR1 MGHDK, CDR2 SYGVNS. CDR3 in DNA: TGTGCCAGCAGCGATGACAGTATTCGGGACACAGATACGCAGTATTTT. This gives the protein CASSDDSIRDTDTQYF.

The V call is TRBV19, the J call TRBJ2-2; a weak D match, TRBD1 (5 bases). This CDR3 has 16 amino acids. The V and J ends lost 5 bases and 0 bases respectively, with 13 bases between them. Germline CDR1 is LNHDA and CDR2 is SQIVND (reference sequence). DNA for the CDR3: TGTGCCAGTAGTCCTTCAGACAGCCCGAACACCGGGGAGCTGTTTTTT. This sequence encodes CASSPSDSPNTGELFF.

The chain combines TRBV7-6 with TRBJ1-6, with 9 bases lining up with TRBD1. Per germline, CDR1 SGHVS and CDR2 FNYEAQ. This CDR3 contains 16 residues. With 5 bases clipped from V and 7 bases from J, the junction kept 9 bases outside the gene matches. The CDR3 sequence is CASSADGTGRNSPLHF. In DNA, the CDR3 is TGTGCCAGCAGCGCCGACGGGACAGGGAGAAATTCACCCCTCCACTTT.

This clonotype was observed a handful of times. The V gene is TRBV28, the J gene TRBJ2-7; D is ambiguous. CDR3 length equals 13 residues. Per germline, CDR1 MDHEN and CDR2 SYDVKM. V was cut by 3 bases and J by 6 bases, with 12 bases left in between. The CDR3, as DNA: TGTGCCAGCAGTTTGTGGTCGTCCAGCGAGCAGTACGTC. Its protein product is CASSLWSSSEQYV.

In its sample, this clonotype was seen a few times. This chain joins TRBV12-3 or TRBV12-4 and TRBJ2-1; the D gene could be TRBD1 or TRBD2 (7 bases each). With 10 bases removed from V and 2 bases from J, the gap between germline ends came to 15 bases. There are 14 residues in the CDR3. The CDR3 loop is CAIQGGTPYNEQFF. The CDR3 nucleotides are TGTGCCATCCAGGGGGGGACCCCCTACAATGAGCAGTTCTTC.